This T cell receptor beta chain stems from a study of cytomegalovirus exposure and HLA in healthy donors. General study results and limits: A later analysis linked a missense variant in DCLRE1C to the trimming of TCR beta V and J genes. In vitro checks showed that a few CMV-associated chains really do target CMV antigens.

PCR amplification relied on 60 Vbeta primers (plus 13 Jbeta primers). Produced via immunoSEQ multiplex PCR; TCRdb's table is partial and in-frame only. The table shows approximately 140,000 clones, with about 78% occurring only once. With respect to this clone: As yet, its antigen is unknown.

Trimming removed 4 bases from V and 8 bases from J, with 15 bases in between. The CDR3 spans 14 residues. Germline CDR1 and CDR2: LNHNV and YYDKDF (reference sequence). This chain links TRBV15 with TRBJ2-1, with D hard to call. This clonotype was obtained from a human donor in good health. Material: PBMCs. The CDR3 protein is CATSTPIPSDEQFF. The CDR3 region has the DNA TGTGCCACCAGCACCCCCATCCCATCGGATGAGCAGTTCTTC. The full variable domain, completed using reference TRBV15 and TRBJ2-1, is DAMVIQNPRYQVTQFGKPVTLSCSQTLNHNVMYWYQQKSSQAPKLLFHYYDKDFNNEADTPDNFQSRRPNTSFCFLDIRSPGLGDTAMYLCATSTPIPSDEQFFGPGTRLTVL.